At least ten counts were recorded for the clone carrying this T cell receptor (beta chain). Its specificity is not known. TCRdb reprocessed the reads via MiXCR and lists one record per CDR3 protein. This repertoire shows under 250,000 distinct CDR3 sequences, over 9% found once; its top ten account for approximately 1.8%. These data belong to a study of T cell repertoires in cytomegalovirus infection. Study-wide background: Both CMV infection and a matching HLA type were indicated by public TCR beta signatures. Broader study findings: HLA-C-restricted, CMV-specific TCR beta clonotypes were dominant ex vivo. Public TCR beta family frequency separated CMV-and-HLA carriers, including in an independent cohort.

This CDR3 has 15 residues. The V and J ends lost 3 bases and 0 bases, in that order; junction bases with no gene match: 2. V and J are TRBV12-3 or TRBV12-4 and TRBJ1-5, with TRBD1 matching over 7 bases. The TCR comes from a human donor in good health (CMV status not recorded). Some clones in this sample may be carry-over from other donors' samples. Sequenced material: PBMCs. CDR3 DNA sequence: TGTGCCAGCAGTTTCAGGGGGTATAGCAATCAGCCCCAGCATTTT. Translated, it gives CASSFRGYSNQPQHF.